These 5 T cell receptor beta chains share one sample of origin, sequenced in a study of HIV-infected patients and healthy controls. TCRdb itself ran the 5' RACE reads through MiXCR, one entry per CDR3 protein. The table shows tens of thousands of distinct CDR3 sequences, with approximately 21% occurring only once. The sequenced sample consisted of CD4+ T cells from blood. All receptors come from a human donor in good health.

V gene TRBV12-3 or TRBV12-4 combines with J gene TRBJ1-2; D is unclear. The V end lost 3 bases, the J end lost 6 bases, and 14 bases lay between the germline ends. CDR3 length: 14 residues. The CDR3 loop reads CASSFSLTGNGYTF. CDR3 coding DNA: TGTGCCAGCAGTTTCTCGCTAACTGGGAATGGCTACACCTTC.

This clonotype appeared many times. CDR3 coding DNA: TGTGCCAGCATCTCCCCACCCGGCCGCGCCGGTCAGCCCCAGCATTTT. It translates to CASISPPGRAGQPQHF. J is TRBJ1-5 and V is TRBV28; D call uncertain. In germline, CDR1 is MDHEN, CDR2 SYDVKM. This CDR3 is 16 amino acids long. V was trimmed by 7 bases and J by 6 bases, leaving 22 bases between them.

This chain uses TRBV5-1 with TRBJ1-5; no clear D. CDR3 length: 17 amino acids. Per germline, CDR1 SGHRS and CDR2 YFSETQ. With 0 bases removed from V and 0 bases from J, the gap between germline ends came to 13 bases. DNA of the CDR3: TGCGCCAGCAGCTTGGGGTCAGGTGGGGATAGCAATCAGCCCCAGCATTTT. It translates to CASSLGSGGDSNQPQHF. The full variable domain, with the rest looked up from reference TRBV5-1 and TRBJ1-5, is KAGVTQTPRYLIKTRGQQVTLSCSPISGHRSVSWYQQTPGQGLQFLFEYFSETQRNKGNFPGRFSGRQFSNSRSEMNVSTLELGDSALYLCASSLGSGGDSNQPQHFGDGTRLSIL.

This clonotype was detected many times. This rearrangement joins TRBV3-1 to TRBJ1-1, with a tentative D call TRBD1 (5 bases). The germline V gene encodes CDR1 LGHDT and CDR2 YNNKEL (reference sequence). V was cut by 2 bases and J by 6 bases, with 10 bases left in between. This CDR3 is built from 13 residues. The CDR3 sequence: CASSQQGFAEAFF. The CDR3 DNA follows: TGTGCCAGCAGCCAACAGGGTTTCGCTGAAGCTTTCTTT.

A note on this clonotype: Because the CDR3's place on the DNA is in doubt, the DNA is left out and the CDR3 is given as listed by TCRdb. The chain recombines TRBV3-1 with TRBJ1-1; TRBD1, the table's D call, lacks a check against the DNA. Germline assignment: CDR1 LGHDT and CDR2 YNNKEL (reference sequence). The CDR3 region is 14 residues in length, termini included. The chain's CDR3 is CASSQDWGQGASFF.